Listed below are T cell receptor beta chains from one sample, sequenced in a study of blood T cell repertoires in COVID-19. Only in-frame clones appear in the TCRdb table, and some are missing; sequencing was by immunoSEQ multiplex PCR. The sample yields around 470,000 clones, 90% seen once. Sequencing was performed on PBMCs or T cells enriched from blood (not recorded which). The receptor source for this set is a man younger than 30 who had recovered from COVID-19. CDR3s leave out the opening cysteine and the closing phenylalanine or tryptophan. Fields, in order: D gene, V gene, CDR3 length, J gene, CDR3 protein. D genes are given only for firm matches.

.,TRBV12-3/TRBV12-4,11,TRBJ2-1,ASSHRASNEQF
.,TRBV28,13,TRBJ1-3,ASSSHPGSGNTIY
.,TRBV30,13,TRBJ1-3,AWSVAPTAGNTIY
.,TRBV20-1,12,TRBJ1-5,SASRGGSNQPQH
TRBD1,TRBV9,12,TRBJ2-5,ASSAWDRQETQY
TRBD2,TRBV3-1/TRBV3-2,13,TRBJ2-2,ASSRTSGSNGELF
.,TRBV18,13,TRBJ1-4,ASSPRSEVNEKLF
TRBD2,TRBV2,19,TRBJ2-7,ASSEALRWTSGRVSSYEQY
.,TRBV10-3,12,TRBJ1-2,AISGRTFNYGYT
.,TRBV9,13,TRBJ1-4,ASSVEGATNEKLF
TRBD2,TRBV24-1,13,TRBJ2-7,ATSDSASGSYEQY
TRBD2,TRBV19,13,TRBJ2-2,ASNRASGSGGELF
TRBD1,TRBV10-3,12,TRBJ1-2,AISDSGGHYGYT
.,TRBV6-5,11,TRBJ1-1,ASSSDGFSEAF
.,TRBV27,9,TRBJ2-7,ASSLSGEQY
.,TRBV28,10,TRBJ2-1,ASSSGGGRGF
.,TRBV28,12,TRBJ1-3,ASSWAKAGNTIY
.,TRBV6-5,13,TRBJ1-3,ASSKDGVDGNTIY
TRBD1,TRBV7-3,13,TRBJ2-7,ASSLGDRSPNEQY
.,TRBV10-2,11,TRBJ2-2,ASSEAGTGELF
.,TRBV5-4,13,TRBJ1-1,ASSFGETVNTEAF
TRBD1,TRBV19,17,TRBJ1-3,ATSPGTGVSGLTGNTIY
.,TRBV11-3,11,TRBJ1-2,ASSLGQAYGYT
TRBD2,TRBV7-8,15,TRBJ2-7,ASSLEWPGGGANEQY
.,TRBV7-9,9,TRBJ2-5,ASSSKETQY
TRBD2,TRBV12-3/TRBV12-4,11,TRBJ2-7,ASRPSGSHEQY
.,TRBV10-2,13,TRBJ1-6,ASSAFTGINSPLH
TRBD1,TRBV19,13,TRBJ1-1,ASSIGQGVRTEAF
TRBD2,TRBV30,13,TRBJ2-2,AWTQQTSGRGELF